This T cell receptor beta chain was identified in a study of T cells in localized non-small cell lung cancer. Study-wide results and limits: The study found T cell clonality highest in uninvolved adjacent lung, above tumor. Median around 56 top-100 tumor clones were shared with paired adjacent lung. A denser population of T cells in blood accompanied longer overall survival.

Sequencing was performed with immunoSEQ multiplex PCR; in TCRdb, only in-frame clones are kept and a portion is missing. The sample has roughly 1,900 clones; 20% are singletons. For this clone: The antigen is not known.

This clonotype was sampled from a man between 40 and 69 years old with stage I lung adenocarcinoma. Here the sequenced sample was lung tumor tissue, taken before any cancer treatment.

As DNA, the CDR3 is TGCGCCAGCACGGAGGGGGCGGGCTATGGCTACACCTTC. Its translation is CASTEGAGYGYTF. The chain employs TRBV10-2 and TRBJ1-2; 7 nucleotides match TRBD1. CDR1 is WSHSY, CDR2 SAAADI, per germline. This CDR3 contains 13 residues. Trimming took 7 bases from V and 4 from J; bases not matched to a gene: 6.